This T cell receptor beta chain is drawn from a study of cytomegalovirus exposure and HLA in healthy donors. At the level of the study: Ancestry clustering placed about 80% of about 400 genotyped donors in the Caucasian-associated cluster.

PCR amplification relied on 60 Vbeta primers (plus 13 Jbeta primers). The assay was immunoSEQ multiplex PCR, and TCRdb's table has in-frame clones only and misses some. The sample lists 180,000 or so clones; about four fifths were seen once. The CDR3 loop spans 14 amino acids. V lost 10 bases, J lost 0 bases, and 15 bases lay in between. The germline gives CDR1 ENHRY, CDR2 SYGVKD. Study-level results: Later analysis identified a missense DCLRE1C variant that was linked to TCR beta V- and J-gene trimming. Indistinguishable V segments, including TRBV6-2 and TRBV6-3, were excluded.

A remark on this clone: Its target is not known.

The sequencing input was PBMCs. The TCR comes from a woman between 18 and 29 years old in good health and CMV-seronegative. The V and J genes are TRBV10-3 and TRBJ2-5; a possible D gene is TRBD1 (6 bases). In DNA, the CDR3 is TGTGCCAGTCGGGACAAATCGTACCAAGAGACCCAGTACTTC. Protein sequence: CASRDKSYQETQYF.